Following are 15 T cell receptor beta chains from one sample sequenced in a study of T cell responses to AZD1222 COVID-19 vaccine. Profiled with immunoSEQ multiplex PCR; TCRdb holds only in-frame clones, not every one. The sample gives tens of thousands of clones, 87% of which show up once; 17% is in the top ten. Material: peripheral blood, obtained on day 0 of AZD1222 vaccination. The source is an adult in good health.

CDR3 DNA: TGTGCCAGCAGCTTGGACAGCACTGAAGCTTTCTTT. Translating gives CASSLDSTEAFF. V and J are TRBV5-4 and TRBJ1-1; unclear D gene. The CDR3 is 12 residues long. V shed 0 bases and J shed 4 bases, with 4 bases lying between them. CDR1 and CDR2 (germline): SGHNT, YYREEE (reference sequence).

This clone appeared a single time. V usage is TRBV7-9 and J usage is TRBJ2-5, with D uncertain. The CDR3 spans 12 residues. CDR1 and CDR2 from the germline V gene are SEHNR and FQNEAQ (reference sequence). The CDR3 nucleotides read TGTGCTAGTGTCCCGGGCGAAGAGACCCAGTACTTC. This encodes CASVPGEETQYF.

This clone was detected once. The V and J genes are TRBV20-1 and TRBJ1-2; D gene unclear. Germline CDR1 DFQATT, CDR2 SNEGSKA (reference sequence). V was trimmed by 3 bases and J by 5 bases, leaving 19 bases between them. The length of the CDR3 is 15 residues. CDR3: CSASEPGGRRYGYTF. The CDR3 region has the DNA TGCAGTGCTAGTGAGCCAGGCGGAAGGAGGTATGGCTACACCTTC.

The chain has TRBV4-3 and TRBJ1-1; possible D gene TRBD1, 6 bases. CDR1 is LGHNA and CDR2 is YSLEER in the germline V gene. Trimming took off 2 bases at V and 0 bases at J, with 7 bases between the two ends. The CDR3 runs 14 residues. CDR3 in amino acids: CASSQQGLNTEAFF. The CDR3 region has the DNA TGCGCCAGCAGCCAACAGGGGTTGAACACTGAAGCTTTCTTT.

This chain connects TRBV9 to TRBJ2-7; D could derive from TRBD1 or TRBD2 (5 bases each). There are 16 residues in the CDR3. CDR1 is SGDLS, CDR2 YYNGEE, per germline. Trimming cost V 3 bases and J 0 bases, with 16 bases left between them. The CDR3 sequence: CASSDGRGAYSYEQYF. CDR3 sequence (DNA): TGTGCCAGCAGCGATGGCCGAGGGGCCTACTCCTACGAGCAGTACTTC.

The chain joins TRBV2 to TRBJ2-7; the match to TRBD1 covers 9 bases. The CDR3 runs to 14 residues. Trimming removed 3 bases from V and 4 bases from J; junction bases left unmatched: 4. Per germline, CDR1 SNHLY and CDR2 FYNNEI. The chain's CDR3 is CASSEGQGWYEQYF. The CDR3 DNA reads as TGTGCCAGCAGTGAGGGACAGGGTTGGTACGAGCAGTACTTC. The variable domain in full, with the rest retrieved from reference TRBV2 and TRBJ2-7, is EPEVTQTPSHQVTQMGQEVILRCVPISNHLYFYWYRQILGQKVEFLVSFYNNEISEKSEIFDDQFSVERPDGSNFTLKIRSTKLEDSAMYFCASSEGQGWYEQYFGPGTRLTVT.

The sample holds one count of this clone. The chain uses TRBV3-1 (or the pseudogene TRBV3-2) and TRBJ1-4, with D unresolved. CDR1 is LGHDT, CDR2 YNNKEL, per germline (reference sequence). V was cut by 4 bases and J by 11 bases, with 14 bases left in between. This CDR3 region has 13 residues. CDR3 DNA: TGTGCCAGCAGCCTCGCCAGGAACCTCAAACTGTTTTTT. Protein: CASSLARNLKLFF.

The chain is built from TRBV7-9 and TRBJ2-2; 10 positions agree with TRBD1. Germline V gene sequence: CDR1 SEHNR, CDR2 FQNEAQ (reference sequence). The CDR3 is 15 amino acids. The J segment lost 7 bases and the V segment lost 0 bases, leaving 2 bases of the junction unmatched. This CDR3 is CASSLARTGGGELFF. As DNA, the CDR3 is TGTGCCAGCAGCTTAGCCCGGACAGGGGGCGGGGAGCTGTTTTTT. The full variable domain, completed using reference TRBV7-9 and TRBJ2-2, is DTGVSQNPRHKITKRGQNVTFRCDPISEHNRLYWYRQTLGQGPEFLTYFQNEAQLEKSRLLSDRFSAERPKGSFSTLEIQRTEQGDSAMYLCASSLARTGGGELFFGEGSRLTVL.

The genes are TRBV2 and TRBJ1-1; no clear D. This CDR3 is 14 amino acids long. Germline assignment: CDR1 SNHLY and CDR2 FYNNEI. Trimming left V 3 bases short and J 0 bases short, with 8 bases between. CDR3 in amino acids: CASSEWPVNTEAFF. CDR3 bases: TGTGCCAGCAGTGAGTGGCCGGTGAACACTGAAGCTTTCTTT.

The rearrangement links TRBV6-1 to TRBJ1-6; 12 bases map to TRBD1. Germline CDR1 reads MNHNS; CDR2 reads SASEGT. The CDR3 is made up of 16 amino acids. V trimming: 4 bases; J trimming: 8 bases; junction bases outside the gene matches: 6. Written as DNA, the CDR3 is TGTGCCAGCAGTGGATCCGGGACAGGGGGCTATTCACCCCTCCACTTT. It encodes CASSGSGTGGYSPLHF.

The chain is built from TRBV9 and TRBJ2-7; 8 bases line up with TRBD2. The CDR3 runs to 18 residues. Germline values: CDR1 SGDLS, CDR2 YYNGEE. V gave up 0 bases and J gave up 0 bases; unmatched junction bases: 11. CDR3 DNA sequence: TGTGCCAGCAGCGTAGATGAGGGGACTAGTCTCCGCTCCTACGAGCAGTACTTC. Residues: CASSVDEGTSLRSYEQYF.

The chain joins TRBV7-2 to TRBJ2-7; no clear D gene. V was trimmed by 2 bases and J by 1 base, leaving 9 bases between them. The CDR3 is 14 amino acids. CDR1 SGHTA and CDR2 FQGNSA come from the germline V gene. CDR3 in DNA: TGTGCCAGCAGCTTACTGGCAAGATCCTACGAGCAGTACTTC. Its protein is CASSLLARSYEQYF.

This chain joins TRBV5-1 and TRBJ2-2; D possibly matches TRBD1 or TRBD2 (6 bases each). The V and J ends lost 5 bases and 1 base respectively, with 12 bases between them. The length of the CDR3 is 15 residues. Germline V CDR1 and CDR2: SGHRS, YFSETQ. CDR3 residues: CASSGQRVNTGELFF. The CDR3, as DNA: TGCGCCAGCAGTGGACAGCGGGTGAACACCGGGGAGCTGTTTTTT.

This clone has just a few counts. The chain uses TRBV5-6 and TRBJ2-3; a weak D match, TRBD1 (7 bases). The V end was cut by 6 bases, the J end by 2 bases, with 16 bases between. This CDR3 spans 15 amino acids. Looked up from germline, CDR1 is SGHDT and CDR2 is YYEEEE. The CDR3 coding sequence is TGTGCCAGCACCTCCCAGGGGGGCGACACAGATACGCAGTATTTT. Translated: CASTSQGGDTDTQYF.

The chain employs TRBV5-5 and TRBJ1-2; D not resolved. V lost 9 bases and J lost 7, with 19 bases in between. CDR1 and CDR2 (germline): SGHKS, YYEKEE (reference sequence). This CDR3 has 13 amino acids. Written as DNA, the CDR3 is TGTGCCACCGGACCCGAGTGGTCCGTTGGCTACACCTTC. This codes for CATGPEWSVGYTF.